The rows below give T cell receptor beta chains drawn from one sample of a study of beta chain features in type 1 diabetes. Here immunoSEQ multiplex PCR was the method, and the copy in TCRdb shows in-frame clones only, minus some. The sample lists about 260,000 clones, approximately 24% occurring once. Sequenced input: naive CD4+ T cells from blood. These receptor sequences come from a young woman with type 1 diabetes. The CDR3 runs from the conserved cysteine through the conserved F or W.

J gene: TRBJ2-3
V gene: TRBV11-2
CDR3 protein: CASSSRIFTDTQYF

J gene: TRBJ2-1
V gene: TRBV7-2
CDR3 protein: CASRMGGFFYNEQFF

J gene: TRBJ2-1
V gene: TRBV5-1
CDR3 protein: CASSLGRGNGNEQFF

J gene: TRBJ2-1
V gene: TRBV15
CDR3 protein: CATSRVQKEHEQFF

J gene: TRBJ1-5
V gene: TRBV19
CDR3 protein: CASSGTGNQPQHF

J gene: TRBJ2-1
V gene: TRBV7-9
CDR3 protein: CASSFAAVSYNEQFF

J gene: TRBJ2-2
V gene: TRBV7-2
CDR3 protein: CASSLALVGLADTGELFF

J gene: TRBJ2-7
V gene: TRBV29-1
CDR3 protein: CSVEDWGGSSYEQYF

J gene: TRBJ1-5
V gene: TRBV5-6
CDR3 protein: CASSLGQGLDQPQHF

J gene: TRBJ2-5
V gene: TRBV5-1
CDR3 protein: CASSPGTRQETQYF

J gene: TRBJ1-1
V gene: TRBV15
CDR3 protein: CATRKQGNTEAFF

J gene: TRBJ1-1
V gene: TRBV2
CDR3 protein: CAGDSRGTEAFF

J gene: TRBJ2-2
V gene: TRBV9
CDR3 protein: CASSAMTGGWGELFF

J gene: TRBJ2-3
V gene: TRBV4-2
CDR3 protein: CASSQAETSGSTDTQYF

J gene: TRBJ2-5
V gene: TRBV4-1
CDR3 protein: CASSQGDRDRETQYF

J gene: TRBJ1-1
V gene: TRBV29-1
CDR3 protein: CSVDGTGNTEAFF

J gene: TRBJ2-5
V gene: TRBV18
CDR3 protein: CASSPTVSQETQYF

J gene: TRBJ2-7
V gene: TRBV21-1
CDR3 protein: CASSKVTGEDEQYF

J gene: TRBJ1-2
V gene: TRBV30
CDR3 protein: CAWYPRTPGHSIYGYTF

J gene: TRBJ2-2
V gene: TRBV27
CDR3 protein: CASSLLAVLTPITGELFF

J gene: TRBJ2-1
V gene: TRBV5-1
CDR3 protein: CASSLDGTRSHLEQFF

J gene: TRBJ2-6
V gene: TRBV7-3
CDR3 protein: CASSPIRAHSGANVLTF

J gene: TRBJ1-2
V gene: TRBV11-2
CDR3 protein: CASSLDSDRSF

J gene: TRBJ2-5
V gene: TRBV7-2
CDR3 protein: CASSLSRQAQQETQYF

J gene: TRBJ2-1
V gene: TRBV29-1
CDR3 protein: CSVGTSGRRLNEQFF

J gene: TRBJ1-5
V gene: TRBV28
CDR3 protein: CASSHEGLAGQPQHF

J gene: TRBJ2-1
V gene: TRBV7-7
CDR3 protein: CASSQAGADNEQFF

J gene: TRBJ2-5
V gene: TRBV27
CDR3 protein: CASSLSRGQGETQYF